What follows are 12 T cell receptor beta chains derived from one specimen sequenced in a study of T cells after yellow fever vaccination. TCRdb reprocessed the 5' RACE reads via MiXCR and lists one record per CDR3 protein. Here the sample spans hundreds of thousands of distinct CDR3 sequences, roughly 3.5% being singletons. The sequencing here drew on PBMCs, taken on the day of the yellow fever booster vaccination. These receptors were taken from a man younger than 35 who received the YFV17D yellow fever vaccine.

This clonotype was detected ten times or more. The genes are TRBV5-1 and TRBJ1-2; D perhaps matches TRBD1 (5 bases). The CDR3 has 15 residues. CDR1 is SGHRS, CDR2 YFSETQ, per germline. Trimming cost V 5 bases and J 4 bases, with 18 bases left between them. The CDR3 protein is CASRQEFTGLYGYTF. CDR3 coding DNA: TGCGCCAGCAGACAGGAATTCACAGGACTCTATGGCTACACCTTC.

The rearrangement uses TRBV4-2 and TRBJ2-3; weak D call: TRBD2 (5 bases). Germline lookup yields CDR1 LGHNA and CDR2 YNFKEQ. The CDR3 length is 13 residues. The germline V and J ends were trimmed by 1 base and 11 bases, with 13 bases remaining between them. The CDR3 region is CASSQGGPKEQYF. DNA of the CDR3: TGTGCCAGCAGCCAAGGAGGGCCTAAGGAGCAGTATTTT.

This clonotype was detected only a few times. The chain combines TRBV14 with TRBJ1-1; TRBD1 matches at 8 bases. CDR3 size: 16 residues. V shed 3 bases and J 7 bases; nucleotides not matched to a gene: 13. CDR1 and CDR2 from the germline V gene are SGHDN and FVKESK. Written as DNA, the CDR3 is TGTGCCAGCAGCCATGCCCCGGACAGGGCTATCAGTGAAGCTTTCTTT. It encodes CASSHAPDRAISEAFF.

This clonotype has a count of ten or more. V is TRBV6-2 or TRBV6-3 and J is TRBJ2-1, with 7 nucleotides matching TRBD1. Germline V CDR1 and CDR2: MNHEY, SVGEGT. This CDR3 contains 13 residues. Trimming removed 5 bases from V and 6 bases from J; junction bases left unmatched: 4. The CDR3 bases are TGTGCCAGCAGTCACACAGGGGTCAATGAGCAGTTCTTC. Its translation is CASSHTGVNEQFF.

DNA of the CDR3: TGTGCCAGCAGCGTATACAGCAATTCCCTTGGTTCACCCCTCCACTTT. It encodes CASSVYSNSLGSPLHF. This chain connects TRBV7-2 to TRBJ1-6, with D uncertain. Germline CDR1 reads SGHTA; CDR2 reads FQGNSA. Trimming shortened V by 5 bases and J by 9 bases, and 20 bases separated the two germline ends. The CDR3 spans 16 residues.

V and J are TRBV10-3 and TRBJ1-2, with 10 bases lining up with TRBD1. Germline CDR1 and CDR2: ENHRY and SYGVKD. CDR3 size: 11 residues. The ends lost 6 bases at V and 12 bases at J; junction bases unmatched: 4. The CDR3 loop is CAIRGTGAHTF. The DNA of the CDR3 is TGTGCCATCAGGGGGACAGGGGCCCACACCTTC.

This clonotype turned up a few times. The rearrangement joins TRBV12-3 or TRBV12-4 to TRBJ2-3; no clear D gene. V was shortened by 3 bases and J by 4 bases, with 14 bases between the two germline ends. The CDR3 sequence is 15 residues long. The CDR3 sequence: CASSFSPVPSDTQYF. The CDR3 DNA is TGTGCCAGCAGTTTTTCCCCCGTCCCCTCAGATACGCAGTATTTT.

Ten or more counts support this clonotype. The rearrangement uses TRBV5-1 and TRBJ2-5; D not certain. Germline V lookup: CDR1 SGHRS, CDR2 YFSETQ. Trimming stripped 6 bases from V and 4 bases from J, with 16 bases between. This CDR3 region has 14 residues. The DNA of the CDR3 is TGCGCCAGCAAGATATCGCCCGGGCGAGAGACCCAGTACTTC. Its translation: CASKISPGRETQYF.

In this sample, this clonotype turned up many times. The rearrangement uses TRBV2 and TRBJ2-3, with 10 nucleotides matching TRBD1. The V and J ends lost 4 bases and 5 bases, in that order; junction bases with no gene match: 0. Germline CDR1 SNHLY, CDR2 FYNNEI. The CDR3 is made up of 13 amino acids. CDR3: CASSGDRGDTQYF. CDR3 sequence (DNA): TGTGCCAGCAGTGGGGACAGGGGAGATACGCAGTATTTT.

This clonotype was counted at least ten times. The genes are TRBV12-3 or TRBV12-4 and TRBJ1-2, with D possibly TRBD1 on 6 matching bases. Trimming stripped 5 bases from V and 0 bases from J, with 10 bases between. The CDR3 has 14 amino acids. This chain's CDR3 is CASSAGQANYGYTF. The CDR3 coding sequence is TGTGCCAGCAGTGCGGGACAAGCTAACTATGGCTACACCTTC.

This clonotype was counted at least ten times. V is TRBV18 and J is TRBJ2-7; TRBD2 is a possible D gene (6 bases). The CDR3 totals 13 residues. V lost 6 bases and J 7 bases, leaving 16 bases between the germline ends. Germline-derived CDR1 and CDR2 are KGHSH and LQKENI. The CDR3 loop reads CASSTGSGGEQYF. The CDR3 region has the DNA TGTGCCAGCTCCACGGGATCCGGAGGGGAGCAGTACTTC.

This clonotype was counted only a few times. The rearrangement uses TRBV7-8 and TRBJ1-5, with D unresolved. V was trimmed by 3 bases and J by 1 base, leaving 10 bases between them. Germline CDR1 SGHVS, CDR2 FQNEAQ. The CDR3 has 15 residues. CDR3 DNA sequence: TGTGCCAGCAGCTTTGGGCGCGGGAGCAATCAGCCCCAGCATTTT. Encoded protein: CASSFGRGSNQPQHF. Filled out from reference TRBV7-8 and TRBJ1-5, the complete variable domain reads GAGVSQSPRYKVAKRGQDVALRCDPISGHVSLFWYQQALGQGPEFLTYFQNEAQLDKSGLPSDRFFAERPEGSVSTLKIQRTQQEDSAVYLCASSFGRGSNQPQHFGDGTRLSIL.